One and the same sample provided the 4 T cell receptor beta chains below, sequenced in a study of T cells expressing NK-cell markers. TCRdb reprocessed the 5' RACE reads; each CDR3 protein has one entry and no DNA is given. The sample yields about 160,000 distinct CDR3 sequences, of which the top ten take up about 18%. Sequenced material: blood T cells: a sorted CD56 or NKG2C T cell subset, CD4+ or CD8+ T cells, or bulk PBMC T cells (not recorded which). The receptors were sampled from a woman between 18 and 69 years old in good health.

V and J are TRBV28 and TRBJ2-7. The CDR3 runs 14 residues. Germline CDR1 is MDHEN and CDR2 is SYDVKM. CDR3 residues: CASSFIGNSYEQYF.

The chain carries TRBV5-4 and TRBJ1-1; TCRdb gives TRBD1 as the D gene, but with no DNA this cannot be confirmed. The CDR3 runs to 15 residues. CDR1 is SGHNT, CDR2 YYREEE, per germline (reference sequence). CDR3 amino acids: CASSVQEGENTEAFF.

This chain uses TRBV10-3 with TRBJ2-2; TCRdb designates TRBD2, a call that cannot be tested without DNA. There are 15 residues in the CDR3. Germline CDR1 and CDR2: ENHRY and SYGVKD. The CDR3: CAIRKLAGDTGELFF.

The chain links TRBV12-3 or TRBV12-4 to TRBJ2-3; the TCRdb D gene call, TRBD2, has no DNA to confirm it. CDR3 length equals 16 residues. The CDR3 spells CASSLASLVGTDTQYF.